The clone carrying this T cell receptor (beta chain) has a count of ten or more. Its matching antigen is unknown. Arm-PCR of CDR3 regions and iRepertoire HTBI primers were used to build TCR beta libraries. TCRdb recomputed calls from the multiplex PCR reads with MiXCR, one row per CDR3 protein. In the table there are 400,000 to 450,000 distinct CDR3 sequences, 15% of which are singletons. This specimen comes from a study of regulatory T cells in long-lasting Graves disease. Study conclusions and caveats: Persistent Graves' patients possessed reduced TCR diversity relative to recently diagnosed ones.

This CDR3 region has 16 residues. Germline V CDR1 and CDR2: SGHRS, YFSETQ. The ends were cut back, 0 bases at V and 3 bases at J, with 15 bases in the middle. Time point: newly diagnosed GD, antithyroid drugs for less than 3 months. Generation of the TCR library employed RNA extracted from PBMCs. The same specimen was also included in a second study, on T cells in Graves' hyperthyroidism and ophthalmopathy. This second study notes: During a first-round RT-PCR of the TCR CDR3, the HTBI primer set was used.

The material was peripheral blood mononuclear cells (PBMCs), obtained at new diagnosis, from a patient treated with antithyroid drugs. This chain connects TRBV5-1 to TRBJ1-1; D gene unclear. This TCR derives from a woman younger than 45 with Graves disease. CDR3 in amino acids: CASSLGAVLRDTEAFF. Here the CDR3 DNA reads TGCGCCAGCAGCTTGGGGGCAGTGTTGAGAGACACTGAAGCTTTCTTT.